The clone carrying this TCR beta chain was detected once. Antigen: not known. The entry originates in a study of chemoradiotherapy in HPV16-positive cancers. Overall study context: Candidate HPV-specific clones and shared TCR motifs came from two HPV16-positive patients. Regarding the study as a whole: Candidate HPV-specific clones and E7-related TCR motifs grew in tumor during treatment.

Samples were taken several times over chemoradiotherapy. The germline CDR1 and CDR2 sequences are MNHNY and SVGAGI (reference sequence). V was trimmed by 11 bases and J by 2 bases, leaving 21 bases between them. The CDR3 has 15 residues. Profiling relied on immunoSEQ multiplex PCR, and the TCRdb table lists in-frame clones only, not all of them. Among fewer than 40,000 clones, about nine tenths were seen once, and the ten largest hold 3% to 4%. Source: blood, taken from a patient who underwent chemoradiotherapy. The gene calls are TRBV6-6 and TRBJ1-1, with D perhaps TRBD1 (6 bases). The clonotype originates from a human donor with HPV-associated anogenital cancer. This CDR3 is CASSRGLDGNTEAFF. CDR3 coding DNA: TGTGCCTCCTCCAGGGGTCTGGACGGAAACACTGAAGCTTTCTTT.